A single sample gave rise to the 31 T cell receptor beta chains below, sequenced in a study of blood T cell repertoires in COVID-19. Here immunoSEQ multiplex PCR was the method, and the copy in TCRdb shows in-frame clones only, minus some. The top ten clones hold less than 3% of a sample with more than 110,000 clones, roughly 85% of them seen once. Sample: peripheral blood. The receptors come from a man aged 45-65 years with acute or convalescent COVID-19.

The chain combines TRBV19 with TRBJ1-5; TRBD1 might be the D (5 bases). Germline CDR1 and CDR2: LNHDA and SQIVND (reference sequence). The V and J ends lost 6 bases and 5 bases respectively, with 8 bases between them. The CDR3 is made up of 12 amino acids. The CDR3 spells CASREGHQPQHF. DNA for the CDR3: TGTGCCAGTAGGGAGGGGCATCAGCCCCAGCATTTT.

This chain links TRBV6-5 with TRBJ2-7; D remains ambiguous. V was cut by 6 bases and J by 4 bases, with 13 bases left in between. Germline V CDR1 and CDR2: MNHEY, SVGAGI. The CDR3 is made up of 13 amino acids. CDR3 amino acids: CASSPNGAYEQYF. The DNA for the CDR3 is TGTGCCAGCAGCCCGAATGGAGCTTACGAGCAGTACTTC.

The chain recombines TRBV20-1 with TRBJ1-2; TRBD1 is a possible D gene (6 bases). Germline V gene data show CDR1 as DFQATT and CDR2 as SNEGSKA (reference sequence). This CDR3 has 11 amino acids. Trimming stripped 6 bases from V and 5 bases from J, with 10 bases between. CDR3 residues: CSAETGYGYTF. In DNA form, the CDR3 reads TGCAGTGCGGAAACAGGGTATGGCTACACCTTC.

The chain uses TRBV10-2 and TRBJ1-1, with TRBD1 matching over 9 bases. Germline CDR1 WSHSY, CDR2 SAAADI. The ends lost 11 bases at V and 3 bases at J; junction bases unmatched: 4. The CDR3 extends over 12 amino acids. The CDR3 coding sequence is TGCGCCGGCACAGGGGGCGACACTGAAGCTTTCTTT. This gives the protein CAGTGGDTEAFF.

The genes are TRBV9 and TRBJ1-1; TRBD1 matches 8 bases. There are 16 residues in the CDR3. Losses at the gene ends were 0 bases for V and 0 bases for J; bases not matched to a gene: 4. Germline loops: CDR1 SGDLS, CDR2 YYNGEE. The CDR3 coding sequence is TGTGCCAGCAGCGTAGCCCCGACAGGGGTGAACACTGAAGCTTTCTTT. This codes for CASSVAPTGVNTEAFF.

The V and J genes are TRBV6-5 and TRBJ2-7, with a weak D call TRBD2 (6 bases). CDR1 and CDR2 from the germline V gene are MNHEY and SVGAGI. V was shortened by 7 bases and J by 2 bases, with 9 bases between the two germline ends. The CDR3 is 12 residues long. The CDR3 nucleotides read TGTGCCAGCATAGGCGGGGCCTACGAGCAGTACTTC. Its protein product is CASIGGAYEQYF.

V gene TRBV28 combines with J gene TRBJ2-1, with TRBD2 matching over 8 bases. The CDR3 extends over 14 amino acids. J lost 7 bases, V lost 6 bases, and 8 bases had no gene match. Per germline, CDR1 MDHEN and CDR2 SYDVKM. The CDR3 reads CASRPGLVLNEQFF. The DNA of the CDR3 is TGTGCCAGCAGACCGGGACTAGTCTTAAATGAGCAGTTCTTC. Using reference TRBV28 and TRBJ2-1 for the parts outside the CDR3, the full variable domain is DVKVTQSSRYLVKRTGEKVFLECVQDMDHENMFWYRQDPGLGLRLIYFSYDVKMKEKGDIPEGYSVSREKKERFSLILESASTNQTSMYLCASRPGLVLNEQFFGPGTRLTVL.

The chain recombines TRBV30 with TRBJ1-2; perhaps TRBD1 as D (6 bases). This CDR3 is 12 amino acids long. Looked up from germline, CDR1 is GTSNPN and CDR2 is SVGIG (reference sequence). Trimming stripped 4 bases from V and 5 bases from J, with 11 bases between. CDR3 sequence reads: CAWTRGGYGYTF. The CDR3, as DNA: TGTGCCTGGACCAGGGGTGGGTATGGCTACACCTTC.

The J gene is TRBJ1-1, the V gene TRBV27; TRBD1 is a possible D gene (5 bases). This CDR3 has 15 amino acids. Germline values: CDR1 MNHEY, CDR2 SMNVEV (reference sequence). V lost 4 bases and J 5 bases, leaving 17 bases between the germline ends. The CDR3 loop reads CASSSRPGLGTEAFF. The CDR3 nucleotides read TGTGCCAGCAGTTCGCGCCCGGGACTGGGGACTGAAGCTTTCTTT.

The chain carries TRBV7-8 and TRBJ2-1; the D gene is possibly TRBD2 (5 bases). Per the germline V gene, CDR1 is SGHVS and CDR2 is FQNEAQ. V lost 5 bases and J lost 0, with 17 bases in between. This CDR3 region has 17 residues. CDR3 coding DNA: TGTGCCAGCAGCGGGGAGCGACTCCAGCACTCCTACAATGAGCAGTTCTTC. Residues: CASSGERLQHSYNEQFF.

This chain uses TRBV10-3 with TRBJ1-2; 7 nucleotides agree with TRBD1. Unmatched junction bases numbered 3, after V lost 5 bases and J lost 0 bases. The CDR3 length is 14 residues. Germline V gene data show CDR1 as ENHRY and CDR2 as SYGVKD. CDR3 amino acids: CAISSGTANYGYTF. The CDR3 nucleotides read TGTGCCATCAGTTCCGGGACAGCTAACTATGGCTACACCTTC.

CDR3: CASSLWRNPTGEAFF. The CDR3 region has the DNA TGTGCCAGCAGCTTGTGGCGAAACCCGACAGGGGAAGCTTTCTTT. The genes are TRBV5-6 and TRBJ1-1; the match to TRBD1 covers 7 bases. CDR3 length: 15 amino acids. Trimming at V came to 1 base and at J to 8 bases, leaving 11 bases not matched to a gene. The V gene's germline CDR1 is SGHDT and CDR2 YYEEEE.

The V gene is TRBV5-5, the J gene TRBJ1-1; TRBD1 matches at 10 bases. CDR1 is SGHKS and CDR2 is YYEKEE in the germline V gene (reference sequence). With V trimmed by 3 bases and J by 1 base, 3 bases remained unmatched. The CDR3 spans 15 residues. For the CDR3, the DNA is TGTGCCAGCAGCTCGGGACAGGGGAAGAACACTGAAGCTTTCTTT. Translating it yields CASSSGQGKNTEAFF.

The rearrangement joins TRBV6-6 to TRBJ1-3; D is perhaps TRBD1 (6 bases). The V end lost 5 bases, the J end lost 3 bases, and 11 bases lay between the germline ends. Germline V gives CDR1 MNHNY, CDR2 SVGAGI (reference sequence). The CDR3 is 14 residues long. Written as DNA, the CDR3 is TGTGCCAGCAGTCCAGGGGACATTGGAAACACCATATATTTT. Its translation is CASSPGDIGNTIYF.

The V gene is TRBV6-2 or TRBV6-3, the J gene TRBJ2-3; TRBD2 agrees at 9 bases. The CDR3 covers 16 residues. Trimming took 0 bases from V and 2 from J; bases not matched to a gene: 3. The germline CDR1 and CDR2 sequences are MNHEY and SVGEGT. As DNA, the CDR3 is TGTGCCAGCAGTTACTCTTCTAGCGGGGCCACAGATACGCAGTATTTT. This encodes CASSYSSSGATDTQYF.

In its sample, this clone was seen once. The rearrangement links TRBV4-2 to TRBJ1-6; tentative D call: TRBD1 (6 bases). The CDR3 length is 16 residues. CDR1 and CDR2 (germline): LGHNA, YNFKEQ. Trimming took 1 base from V and 5 from J, leaving 12 bases between them. CDR3 DNA: TGTGCCAGCAGCCAAGCGGAGACAGGCCATAATTCACCCCTCCACTTT. It yields the protein CASSQAETGHNSPLHF.

The chain has TRBV25-1 and TRBJ1-6; D is possibly TRBD1 (5 bases). This CDR3 spans 15 amino acids. Germline CDR1 is MGHDK and CDR2 is SYGVNS. V shed 1 base and J shed 7 bases, with 11 bases lying between them. CDR3 in amino acids: CASSEFTAGNSPLHF. The CDR3 nucleotides read TGTGCCAGCAGTGAATTCACGGCAGGGAATTCACCCCTCCACTTT.

The rearrangement uses TRBV3-1 (or the pseudogene TRBV3-2) and TRBJ2-1, with D hard to call. CDR1 LGHDT and CDR2 YNNKEL come from the germline V gene (reference sequence). The CDR3 spans 14 residues. V lost 4 bases and J 6 bases, leaving 13 bases between the germline ends. CDR3 region: CASSRSETGNEQFF. For the CDR3, the DNA is TGTGCCAGCAGCCGATCCGAAACGGGCAATGAGCAGTTCTTC.

Here the CDR3 DNA reads TGTGCCAGCAGCGTAGGCGGACAGACGAACACCGGGGAGCTGTTTTTT. It codes for CASSVGGQTNTGELFF. The chain couples TRBV9 to TRBJ2-2; perhaps TRBD1 as D (6 bases). The germline V and J ends were trimmed by 0 bases and 0 bases, with 9 bases remaining between them. CDR3 length: 16 residues. CDR1 and CDR2 from the germline V gene are SGDLS and YYNGEE.

The V and J genes are TRBV11-3 and TRBJ2-2; 8 nucleotides align to TRBD2. This CDR3 is built from 14 residues. The V gene end was trimmed by 5 bases and the J gene end by 3 bases; junction bases not matched to a gene: 2. Per germline, CDR1 SGHNT and CDR2 YENEEA. Here the CDR3 reads CASSRGGYTGELFF. CDR3 in DNA: TGTGCCAGCAGCCGGGGGGGCTACACCGGGGAGCTGTTTTTT.

The V and J genes are TRBV6-5 and TRBJ2-1; TRBD1 matches at 7 bases. The CDR3 is 14 amino acids. V gave up 6 bases and J gave up 1 base; unmatched junction bases: 3. CDR1 is MNHEY and CDR2 is SVGAGI in the germline V gene. DNA of the CDR3: TGTGCCAGCAGCCCCAGGGGGTCCTACAATGAGCAGTTCTTC. Its translation is CASSPRGSYNEQFF.

The chain uses TRBV9 and TRBJ1-2, with D perhaps matching TRBD1 (5 bases). Germline loops: CDR1 SGDLS, CDR2 YYNGEE. The CDR3 extends over 15 amino acids. The V end was cut by 3 bases, the J end by 4 bases, with 16 bases between. The CDR3 region has the DNA TGTGCCAGCAGCGGTGGACATCTCGGGCTCTATGGCTACACCTTC. Translating gives CASSGGHLGLYGYTF. Based on the CDR3 plus reference TRBV9 and TRBJ1-2, the full variable domain is DSGVTQTPKHLITATGQRVTLRCSPRSGDLSVYWYQQSLDQGLQFLIQYYNGEERAKGNILERFSAQQFPDLHSELNLSSLELGDSALYFCASSGGHLGLYGYTFGSGTRLTVV.

The CDR3 loop reads CASTKTGGGGYGYTF. The CDR3 DNA reads as TGTGCCAGCACCAAGACAGGGGGCGGCGGTTATGGCTACACCTTC. The chain joins TRBV6-4 to TRBJ1-2; 10 positions match TRBD1. The V and J ends lost 7 bases and 5 bases, in that order; junction bases with no gene match: 10. In germline, CDR1 is MRHNA, CDR2 SNTAGT. This CDR3 comprises 15 residues.

CDR3: CASSFLGLAGRNEQFF. CDR3 sequence (DNA): TGTGCCAGCAGTTTCCTCGGACTAGCGGGGAGGAATGAGCAGTTCTTC. This chain links TRBV7-8 with TRBJ2-1, with 12 positions matching TRBD2. Germline CDR1 and CDR2: SGHVS and FQNEAQ. The CDR3 has 16 amino acids. V lost 6 bases and J lost 7; bases outside the gene matches: 10.

As for this clone: Other DNA variants within this sample encode the same CDR3. The chain joins TRBV5-5 to TRBJ2-1; D is possibly TRBD2 (5 bases). This CDR3 region has 12 residues. V was pared by 2 bases and J by 9 bases, with 9 bases between. Germline-derived CDR1 and CDR2 are SGHKS and YYEKEE (reference sequence). In DNA form, the CDR3 reads TGTGCCAGCAGCTTAGTAGCGTCTGAGCAGTTCTTC. Translation gives CASSLVASEQFF.

CDR3 protein: CASSFELAGTDTQYF. The CDR3 DNA follows: TGTGCCAGCAGTTTTGAACTAGCGGGCACAGATACGCAGTATTTT. V usage is TRBV28 and J usage is TRBJ2-3; 8 nucleotides line up with TRBD2. With 3 bases clipped from V and 1 base from J, the junction kept 3 bases outside the gene matches. CDR3 length equals 15 residues. Germline V CDR1 and CDR2: MDHEN, SYDVKM.

The chain employs TRBV5-4 and TRBJ2-1; TRBD2 matches at 7 bases. This CDR3 is 16 amino acids long. V lost 0 bases and J lost 8; bases outside the gene matches: 11. Per germline, CDR1 SGHNT and CDR2 YYREEE (reference sequence). In DNA, the CDR3 is TGTGCCAGCAGCTTGGAGATAGCGGGTGGCTGGGATGAGCAGTTCTTC. Residues: CASSLEIAGGWDEQFF.

The CDR3 loop reads CASSLLVGTGVSGEQFF. The CDR3 nucleotides are TGTGCCAGCAGCTTGTTGGTCGGGACAGGGGTTTCAGGTGAGCAGTTCTTC. The gene calls are TRBV5-6 and TRBJ2-1; the match to TRBD1 covers 10 bases. CDR1 SGHDT and CDR2 YYEEEE come from the germline V gene. The length of the CDR3 is 17 residues. J was trimmed by 9 bases and V by 1 base; bases with no gene match: 13.

The V call is TRBV29-1, the J call TRBJ2-1, with D perhaps matching TRBD1 (6 bases). The CDR3 sequence is 13 residues long. V lost 5 bases to trimming and J lost 0 bases, with 8 bases between them. CDR1 and CDR2 from the germline V gene are SQVTM and ANQGSEA. The CDR3 loop reads CSVKGVSYNEQFF. The DNA for the CDR3 is TGCAGCGTTAAGGGGGTCTCCTACAATGAGCAGTTCTTC.

The chain links TRBV6-5 to TRBJ1-2, with D tentatively TRBD1 (5 bases). Trimming pared 10 bases from V and 4 bases from J, leaving 13 bases between. The CDR3 totals 12 residues. Germline assignment: CDR1 MNHEY and CDR2 SVGAGI. The CDR3 DNA sequence: TGTGCCACCTCAGGGACTCTCTATGGCTACACCTTC. This sequence encodes CATSGTLYGYTF.

V and J are TRBV15 and TRBJ1-5, with D maybe TRBD1 (5 bases). Germline values: CDR1 LNHNV, CDR2 YYDKDF (reference sequence). V was cut by 1 base and J by 2 bases, with 12 bases left in between. This CDR3 is 16 amino acids long. The DNA of the CDR3 is TGTGCCACCAGCAGAGTGGGGGGAGGGGGCAATCAGCCCCAGCATTTT. Translated, it gives CATSRVGGGGNQPQHF.